This TCR beta chain was identified in a study of blood T cell repertoires in COVID-19. Germline CDR1 reads MNHEY; CDR2 reads SVGEGT. V was trimmed by 6 bases and J by 1 base, leaving 9 bases between them. CDR3 size: 13 residues. Only in-frame clones appear in the TCRdb table, and some are missing; sequencing was by immunoSEQ multiplex PCR. The table has about 140,000 clones, around three quarters seen once. What was sequenced was peripheral blood. This receptor was identified in a man aged 50-59 years with acute or convalescent COVID-19. This chain links TRBV6-2 or TRBV6-3 with TRBJ2-5, with a tentative D call TRBD2 (6 bases). CDR3 bases: TGTGCCAGCAGCTCGGGACTCCAAGAGACCCAGTACTTC. Translating gives CASSSGLQETQYF.